These 15 T cell receptor beta chains were sequenced from one sample in a study of CD8 T cells in Susac syndrome. The RNA, about 0.5 to 1 ug, was put through reverse transcription using random hexamers. Via MiXCR, TCRdb re-called the immunoSEQ multiplex PCR reads, giving one row per CDR3 protein. The sample lists hundreds of thousands of distinct CDR3 sequences, 94% occurring once. The sequenced sample consisted of CD4+ T cells from PBMCs. These receptor sequences come from a human donor with Susac syndrome.

The chain links TRBV20-1 to TRBJ1-4; D might be TRBD1 (5 bases). This CDR3 is 15 amino acids long. Deletions cut 3 bases from V and 6 bases from J, with 17 bases between. Germline loops: CDR1 DFQATT, CDR2 SNEGSKA (reference sequence). CDR3 bases: TGCAGTGCTAGGACTGATGGGGCGGGAGATGAAAAACTGTTTTTT. It encodes CSARTDGAGDEKLFF.

The chain recombines TRBV2 with TRBJ2-7; D might be TRBD2 (5 bases). There are 15 residues in the CDR3. Trimming took 6 bases from V and 0 from J, leaving 15 bases between them. The germline gives CDR1 SNHLY, CDR2 FYNNEI. CDR3 sequence reads: CASRAERTDSYEQYF. The CDR3 DNA reads as TGTGCCAGCAGGGCGGAGCGGACGGACTCCTACGAGCAGTACTTC.

This clonotype was seen a single time. The rearrangement links TRBV6-1 to TRBJ2-7, with no clear D. The length of the CDR3 is 11 residues. CDR1 and CDR2 from the germline V gene are MNHNS and SASEGT. Between the trimmed V and J ends, which lost 10 bases and 4 bases, there was a span of 11 bases. The CDR3 nucleotides read TGTGCCATACTTAGGGAATACGAGCAGTACTTC. This encodes CAILREYEQYF.

This rearrangement joins TRBV2 to TRBJ2-5, with D possibly being TRBD1 (5 bases). V was clipped by 6 bases and J by 3 bases, with 17 bases between them. This CDR3 spans 15 amino acids. Germline V gives CDR1 SNHLY, CDR2 FYNNEI. The CDR3, as DNA: TGTGCCAGCAGGATACCAGGGTCCGCTAAAGAGACCCAGTACTTC. It specifies CASRIPGSAKETQYF.

CDR3: CATTGRTGGQETQYF. CDR3 in DNA: TGTGCCACCACGGGTCGGACAGGGGGACAAGAGACCCAGTACTTC. This chain uses TRBV15 with TRBJ2-5; TRBD1 agrees at 10 bases. V shed 7 bases, J shed 2 bases, and the junction held 7 bases outside the gene matches. From germline, CDR1 is LNHNV and CDR2 YYDKDF (reference sequence). The CDR3 totals 15 residues.

Points on this clonotype: It is likely a read error, because the conserved phenylalanine at the end of the CDR3 is missing. This rearrangement joins TRBV2 to TRBJ1-2; unclear D gene. Trimming cost V 2 bases and J 4 bases, with 14 bases left between them. Germline lookup yields CDR1 SNHLY and CDR2 FYNNEI. CDR3 length: 15 amino acids. This chain's CDR3 is CASSENRARSYGYTV. The CDR3 nucleotides are TGTGCCAGCAGTGAAAATAGGGCCAGAAGCTATGGCTACACCGTC.

The chain carries TRBV3-1 and TRBJ1-1, with D perhaps TRBD1 (5 bases). This CDR3 spans 14 amino acids. CDR1 and CDR2 (germline): LGHDT, YNNKEL (reference sequence). V was clipped by 1 base and J by 5 bases, with 11 bases between them. The CDR3 spells CASSQGLSGTEAFF. Here the CDR3 DNA reads TGTGCCAGCAGCCAAGGTCTATCAGGGACTGAAGCTTTCTTT.

CDR3 region: CASGQGVTDTQYF. Here the CDR3 DNA reads TGTGCCAGCGGACAGGGAGTTACAGATACGCAGTATTTT. The chain couples TRBV12-3 or TRBV12-4 to TRBJ2-3; 8 nucleotides line up with TRBD1. V lost 8 bases, J lost 3 bases, and 4 bases stayed unmatched. The CDR3 contains 13 residues.

In its sample, this clonotype was seen a few times. The junction shows a germline mismatch at one end, possibly a read error. The chain has TRBV7-7 and TRBJ1-1, with D maybe TRBD1 (6 bases). The CDR3 has 13 residues. Germline-derived CDR1 and CDR2 are SSHAT and FNYEAQ (reference sequence). The CDR3 spells CASSRGRGTEAFF. CDR3 DNA: TGTGCTAGCAGCCGGGGGCGAGGGACTGAAGCTTTCTTT.

CDR3 in amino acids: CASSRTFGANSPLHF. CDR3 sequence (DNA): TGTGCCAGCAGCCGCACATTCGGGGCCAATTCACCCCTCCACTTT. The chain couples TRBV28 to TRBJ1-6; maybe TRBD1 (5 bases). There are 15 residues in the CDR3. Trimming shortened V by 6 bases and J by 7 bases, and 16 bases separated the two germline ends. Germline V gives CDR1 MDHEN, CDR2 SYDVKM.

The V call is TRBV29-1, the J call TRBJ2-7; possibly TRBD1 for D (6 bases). Germline V lookup: CDR1 SQVTM, CDR2 ANQGSEA. V gave up 6 bases and J gave up 5 bases, with 14 bases separating them. The CDR3 has 12 residues. CDR3 coding DNA: TGCAGCGTGGGACACGTCGATCACGAGCAGTACTTC. Amino acid sequence: CSVGHVDHEQYF.

The V call is TRBV18, the J call TRBJ2-7; D perhaps matches TRBD2 (5 bases). CDR3 size: 13 residues. Germline V CDR1 and CDR2: KGHSH, LQKENI. The germline V and J ends were trimmed by 1 base and 5 bases, with 9 bases remaining between them. CDR3 residues: CASSPRGIDEQYF. As DNA, the CDR3 is TGTGCCAGCTCACCACGAGGGATCGACGAGCAGTACTTC.

The chain carries TRBV20-1 and TRBJ1-6; the match to TRBD1 covers 7 bases. J was trimmed by 6 bases and V by 1 base; bases with no gene match: 0. The CDR3 consists of 13 residues. Germline-derived CDR1 and CDR2 are DFQATT and SNEGSKA (reference sequence). The CDR3 DNA follows: TGCAGTGCTAGAGGACAGGGTAATTCACCCCTCCACTTT. It encodes CSARGQGNSPLHF.

DNA for the CDR3: TGTGCCAGCAGCCCCGACACGAGCTCCTATAATTCACCCCTCCACTTT. It yields the protein CASSPDTSSYNSPLHF. J is TRBJ1-6 and V is TRBV3-1; D is uncertain. Per germline, CDR1 LGHDT and CDR2 YNNKEL (reference sequence). This CDR3 has 16 residues. V lost 4 bases, J lost 0 bases, and 10 bases lay in between.

This chain uses TRBV5-1 with TRBJ1-5; D gene unclear. CDR1 and CDR2 (germline): SGHRS, YFSETQ. The V and J ends lost 0 bases and 4 bases respectively, with 5 bases between them. The CDR3 covers 13 residues. CDR3 DNA: TGCGCCAGCAGCTTGGACGTGAATCAGCCCCAGCATTTT. Its protein is CASSLDVNQPQHF.